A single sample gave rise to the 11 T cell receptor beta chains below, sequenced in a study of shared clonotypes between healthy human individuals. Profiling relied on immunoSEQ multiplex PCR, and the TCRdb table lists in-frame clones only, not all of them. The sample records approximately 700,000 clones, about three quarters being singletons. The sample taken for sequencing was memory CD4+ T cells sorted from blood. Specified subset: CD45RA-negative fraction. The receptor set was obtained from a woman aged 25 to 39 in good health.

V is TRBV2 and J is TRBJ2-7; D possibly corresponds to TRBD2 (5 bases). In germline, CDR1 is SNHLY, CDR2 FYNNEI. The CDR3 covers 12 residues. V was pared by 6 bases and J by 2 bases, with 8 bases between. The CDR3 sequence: CASRLEAYEQYF. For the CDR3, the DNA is TGTGCCAGCAGACTAGAGGCCTACGAGCAGTACTTC.

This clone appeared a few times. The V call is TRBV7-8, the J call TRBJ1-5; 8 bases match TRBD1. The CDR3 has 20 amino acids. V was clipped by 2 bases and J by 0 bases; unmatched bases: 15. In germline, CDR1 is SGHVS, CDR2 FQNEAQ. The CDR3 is CASSLSVKGQAEDSNQPQHF. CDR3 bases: TGTGCCAGCAGCTTATCAGTAAAGGGACAGGCTGAGGATAGCAATCAGCCCCAGCATTTT.

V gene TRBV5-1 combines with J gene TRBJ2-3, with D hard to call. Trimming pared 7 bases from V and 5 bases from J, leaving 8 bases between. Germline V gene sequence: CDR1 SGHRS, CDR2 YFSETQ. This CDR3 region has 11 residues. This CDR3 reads CASGLKDTQYF. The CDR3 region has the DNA TGCGCCAGCGGTCTGAAAGATACGCAGTATTTT.

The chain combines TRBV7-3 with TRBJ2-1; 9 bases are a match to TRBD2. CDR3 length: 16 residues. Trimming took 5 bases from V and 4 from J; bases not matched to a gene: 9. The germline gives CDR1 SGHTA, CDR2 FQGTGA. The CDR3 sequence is CASSRGLAGLYNEQFF. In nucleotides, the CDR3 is TGTGCCAGCAGCCGGGGGCTAGCGGGATTATACAATGAGCAGTTCTTC.

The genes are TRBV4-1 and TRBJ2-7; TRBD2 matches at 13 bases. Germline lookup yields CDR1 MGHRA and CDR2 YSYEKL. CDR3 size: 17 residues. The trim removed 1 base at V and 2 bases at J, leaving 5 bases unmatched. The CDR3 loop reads CASSQAYGTSGTYEQYF. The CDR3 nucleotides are TGCGCCAGCAGCCAAGCTTACGGGACTAGCGGGACCTACGAGCAGTACTTC.

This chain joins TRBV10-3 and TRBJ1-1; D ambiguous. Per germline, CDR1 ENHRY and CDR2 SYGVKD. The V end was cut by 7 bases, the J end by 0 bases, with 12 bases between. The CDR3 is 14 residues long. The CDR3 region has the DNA TGTGCCATCAAAGAGGAGCTCATGAACACTGAAGCTTTCTTT. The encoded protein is CAIKEELMNTEAFF.

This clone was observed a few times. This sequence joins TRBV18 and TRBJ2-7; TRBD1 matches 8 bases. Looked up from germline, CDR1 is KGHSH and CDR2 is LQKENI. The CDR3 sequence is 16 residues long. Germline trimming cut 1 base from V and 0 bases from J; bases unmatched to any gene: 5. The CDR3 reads CASSPLSGTGSYEQYF. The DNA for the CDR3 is TGTGCCAGCTCACCACTATCCGGGACAGGCTCCTACGAGCAGTACTTC. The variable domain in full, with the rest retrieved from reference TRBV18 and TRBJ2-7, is NAGVMQNPRHLVRRRGQEARLRCSPMKGHSHVYWYRQLPEEGLKFMVYLQKENIIDESGMPKERFSAEFPKEGPSILRIQQVVRGDSAAYFCASSPLSGTGSYEQYFGPGTRLTVT.

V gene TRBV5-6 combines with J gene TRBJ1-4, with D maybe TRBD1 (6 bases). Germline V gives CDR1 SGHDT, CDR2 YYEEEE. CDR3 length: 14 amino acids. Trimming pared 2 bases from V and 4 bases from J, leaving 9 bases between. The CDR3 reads CASSLQQGNEKLFF. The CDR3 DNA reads TGTGCCAGCAGCTTACAACAGGGTAATGAAAAACTGTTTTTT.

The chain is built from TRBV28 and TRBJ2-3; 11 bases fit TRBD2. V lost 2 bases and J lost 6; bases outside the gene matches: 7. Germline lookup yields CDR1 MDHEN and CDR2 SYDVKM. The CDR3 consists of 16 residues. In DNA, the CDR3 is TGTGCCAGCAGTTTAGCCGCGACTAGCGGGACCGATACGCAGTATTTT. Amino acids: CASSLAATSGTDTQYF.

CDR3 DNA sequence: TGCGCCAACAAAGTTCAGGGGAGCACAGATACGCAGTATTTT. Its protein product is CANKVQGSTDTQYF. The chain recombines TRBV10-1 with TRBJ2-3; possible D gene TRBD1, 6 bases. With 10 bases removed from V and 0 bases from J, the gap between germline ends came to 14 bases. Germline loops: CDR1 WNHNN, CDR2 SYGVQD (reference sequence). This CDR3 comprises 14 residues.

The CDR3 is CASSESADQGLAYSEQFF. DNA for the CDR3: TGCGCCAGCAGTGAGTCGGCCGATCAGGGACTAGCGTACTCTGAGCAGTTCTTC. This chain joins TRBV10-2 and TRBJ2-1, with 10 bases aligning to TRBD2. There are 18 residues in the CDR3. With 0 bases clipped from V and 9 bases from J, the junction kept 14 bases outside the gene matches. CDR1 and CDR2 (germline): WSHSY, SAAADI.